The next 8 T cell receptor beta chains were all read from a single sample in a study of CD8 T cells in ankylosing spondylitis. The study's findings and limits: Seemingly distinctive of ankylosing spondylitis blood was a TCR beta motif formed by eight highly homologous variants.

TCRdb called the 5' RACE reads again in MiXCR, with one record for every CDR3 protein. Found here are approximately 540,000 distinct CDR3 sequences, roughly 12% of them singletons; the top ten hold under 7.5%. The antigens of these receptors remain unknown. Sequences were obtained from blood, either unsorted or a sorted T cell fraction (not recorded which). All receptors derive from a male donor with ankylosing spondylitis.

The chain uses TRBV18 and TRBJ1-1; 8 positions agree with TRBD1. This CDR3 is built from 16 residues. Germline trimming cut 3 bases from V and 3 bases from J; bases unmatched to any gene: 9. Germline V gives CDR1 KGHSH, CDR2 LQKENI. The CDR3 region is CASSPVQGAGDTEAFF. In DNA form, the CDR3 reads TGTGCCAGCTCACCGGTCCAGGGGGCAGGGGACACTGAAGCTTTCTTT.

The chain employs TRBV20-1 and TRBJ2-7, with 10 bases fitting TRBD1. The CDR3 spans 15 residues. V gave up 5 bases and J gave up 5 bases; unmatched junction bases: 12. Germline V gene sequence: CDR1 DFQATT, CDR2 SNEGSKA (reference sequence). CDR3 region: CSASLWGQGTDEQYV. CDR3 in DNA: TGCAGTGCTTCCTTGTGGGGACAGGGGACGGACGAGCAGTACGTC.

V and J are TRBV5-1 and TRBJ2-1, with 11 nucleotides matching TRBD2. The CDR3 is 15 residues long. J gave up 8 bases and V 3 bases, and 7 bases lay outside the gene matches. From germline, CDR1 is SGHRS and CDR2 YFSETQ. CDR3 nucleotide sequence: TGCGCCAGCAGCTCCCCGACTAGCGGGAACTATGAGCAGTTCTTC. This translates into CASSSPTSGNYEQFF.

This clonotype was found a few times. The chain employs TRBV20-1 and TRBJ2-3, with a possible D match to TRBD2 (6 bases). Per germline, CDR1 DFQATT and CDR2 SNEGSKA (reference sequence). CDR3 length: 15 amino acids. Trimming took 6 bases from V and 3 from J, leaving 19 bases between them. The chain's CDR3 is CSASVWRAPTDTQYF. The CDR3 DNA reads TGCAGTGCGAGTGTCTGGAGGGCTCCGACAGATACGCAGTATTTT.

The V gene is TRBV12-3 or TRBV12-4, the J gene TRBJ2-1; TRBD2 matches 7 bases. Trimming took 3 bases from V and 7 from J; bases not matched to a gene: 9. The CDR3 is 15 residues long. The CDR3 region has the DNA TGTGCCAGCAGTTTTCGTCTAGCGCGGGGGAATGAGCAGTTCTTC. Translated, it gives CASSFRLARGNEQFF.

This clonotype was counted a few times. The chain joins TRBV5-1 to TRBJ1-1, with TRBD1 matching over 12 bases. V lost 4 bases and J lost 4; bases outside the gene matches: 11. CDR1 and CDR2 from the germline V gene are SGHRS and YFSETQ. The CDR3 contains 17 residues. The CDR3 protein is CASSHRDRGLLGTEAFF. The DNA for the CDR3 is TGCGCCAGCAGCCACCGGGACAGGGGGCTCTTGGGCACTGAAGCTTTCTTT.

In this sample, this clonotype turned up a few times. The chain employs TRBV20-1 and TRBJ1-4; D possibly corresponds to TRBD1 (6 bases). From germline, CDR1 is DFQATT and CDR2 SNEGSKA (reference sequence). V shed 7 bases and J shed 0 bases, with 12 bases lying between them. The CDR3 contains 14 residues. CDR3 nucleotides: TGCAGTGTCGTGGGACATCCAACTAATGAAAAACTGTTTTTT. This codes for CSVVGHPTNEKLFF.

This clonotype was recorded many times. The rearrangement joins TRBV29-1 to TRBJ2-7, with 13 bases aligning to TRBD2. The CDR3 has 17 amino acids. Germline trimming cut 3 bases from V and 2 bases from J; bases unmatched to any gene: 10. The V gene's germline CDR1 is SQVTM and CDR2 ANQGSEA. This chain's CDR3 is CSVEGRTSGSKTYEQYV. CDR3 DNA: TGCAGCGTTGAGGGCCGGACTAGCGGGAGTAAGACCTACGAGCAGTACGTC.